This T cell receptor (beta chain) was captured by sequencing in a study of T cell responses to AZD1222 COVID-19 vaccine (dated by TCRdb to the early 2020s). With respect to the entire study: TCR sequencing covered 230 to 250 trial participants: about 210 given two doses of AZD1222 and approximately 26 given two doses of MenACWY control vaccine. Trial participants were enrolled into age subgroups of 18-55, 56-69 and 70-plus years, which contained roughly 150, 30 and 60 TCR-sequenced participants, respectively.

Here is what the overall study found, with its caveats: Spike-specific TCR breadth and depth rose significantly after two AZD1222 doses compared with day 0 and with MenACWY recipients. Participants were mostly white British and included more females than males, and it was suggested by the authors that clonal diversity may have been underestimated. Vaccine-associated CD4 TCRs spanned the whole spike protein, with dominant responses in regions 160-218 and 743-854. Nearly half of unique spike-specific TCRs reportedly recognized epitopes outside regions mutated in the B.1.351 and B.1.1.7 variants. Only six AZD1222 recipients were SARS-CoV-2 seropositive at baseline, limiting conclusions about previously exposed vaccinees. In the small 56-69-year group, the increase in depth fell short of significance, most likely because of low power. Because no day 14 peak-response samples were available, repertoires were characterized only after the peak T cell response.

This clone was picked up one time. Its antigen is not yet known. No base quality values were provided; no much bigger clone lies one nucleotide off. The CDR3 regions of human TCRbeta chains were analyzed by immunosequencing. As for the authors' bioinformatics: Repertoire TCRs were matched against a reference library of SARS-CoV-2-specific TCRs generated with the MIRA antigen-specificity platform. Breadth was defined as the fraction of unique TCRs that were SARS-CoV-2-associated, and depth was defined as the fraction of total T cells that were SARS-CoV-2-associated. Using the MIRA data, each spike-specific TCR was mapped to the spike region that the TCR reacts to and placed in a CD4 or CD8 class. Log10-transformed breadth and depth values were compared by one-way ANOVA with Sidak's multiple comparisons tests. TCRdb retrieved this table from immuneACCESS and kept in-frame rearrangements only. Not all clones are present; in checked studies, unresolved V genes account for under half, and no reason is known for the remainder. The V and J calls and clone size are taken from that table; D and trimming were inferred from the DNA. The sample table holds about 140,000 clones, of which more than 70% were seen once. The leading ten clones occupy approximately 2.8% of the sample.

Sequences MDHEN (CDR1) and SYDVKM (CDR2) are obtained from the germline V gene. The CDR3, cysteine through phenylalanine, is 12 amino acids long. Of all the DNA, just the CDR3 is kept, 36 bases in frame from base 1. The trim is 10 bases for V and 0 bases for J, with a gap of 9 bases between the germline ends. The sample's time point label is to be understood as: about 28 days (+/-7) after the second vaccine dose. AZD1222 recipients whose second dose came at about 4 weeks and those whose second dose came at about 12 weeks were combined into one group, since spike-specific TCR depth and breadth did not differ between the two schedules. Samples from vaccinated people were obtained from the UK trials COV001 and COV002, which included a single-blind randomized controlled phase 2/3 trial of AZD1222 (ChAdOx1 nCoV-19) in healthy adults. For TCRbeta chain sequencing, PBMC samples were collected from trial participants at day 0 and at day 28 after the second dose.

This sequence was found in an adult who received the AZD1222 COVID-19 vaccine. The chain joins TRBV28 to TRBJ1-2, with no confident D gene call. This specimen consisted of peripheral blood, obtained 28 days after the second AZD1222 dose. Here the CDR3 is given as CATRRPNYGYTF. The nucleotides read TGTGCCACCCGAAGACCTAACTATGGCTACACCTTC.